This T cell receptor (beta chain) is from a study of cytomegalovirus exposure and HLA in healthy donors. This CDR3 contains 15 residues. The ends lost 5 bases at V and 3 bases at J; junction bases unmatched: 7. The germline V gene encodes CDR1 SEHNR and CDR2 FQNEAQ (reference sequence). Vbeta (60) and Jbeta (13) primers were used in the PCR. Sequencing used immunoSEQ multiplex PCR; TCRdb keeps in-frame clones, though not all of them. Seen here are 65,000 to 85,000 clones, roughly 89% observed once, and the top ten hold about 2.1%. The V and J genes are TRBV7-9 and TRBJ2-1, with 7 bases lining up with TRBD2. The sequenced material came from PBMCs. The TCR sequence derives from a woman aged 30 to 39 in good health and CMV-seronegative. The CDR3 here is CASSPTSSFYNEQFF. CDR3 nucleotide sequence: TGTGCCAGCAGCCCGACTAGCTCCTTCTACAATGAGCAGTTCTTC.